Listed below are T cell receptor beta chains from one sample, sequenced in a study of human T cells and chemical hapten exposure. TCRdb itself ran the RACE reads through MiXCR, one entry per CDR3 protein. The table includes fewer than 400,000 distinct CDR3 sequences, about 7% detected once. The sequencing here drew on whole blood, taken in connection with sensitization to the hapten diphenylcyclopropenone (DPC). These receptors all come from a woman aged 18-29 years with alopecia areata. Some clones in this sample may be carry-over from other donors' samples. Each CDR3 is given with its conserved first and last residue. Each record gives: J gene, clone size, D gene, V gene, CDR3 protein, CDR3 DNA. A D gene is named only where the DNA matches it firmly. Not every row has a clone size; where given, it reads once, few, many or a size class.

j_gene: TRBJ1-2; abundance: few; d_gene: TRBD1; v_gene: TRBV29-1; CDR3aa: CSVTRQGYGYTF; CDR3nt: TGCAGCGTTACCCGACAGGGTTATGGCTACACCTTC
j_gene: TRBJ2-7; abundance: .; d_gene: .; v_gene: TRBV28; CDR3aa: CASSHGGSPYEQYF; CDR3nt: TGTGCCAGCAGCCATGGGGGGTCCCCCTACGAGCAGTACTTC
j_gene: TRBJ1-1; abundance: few; d_gene: .; v_gene: TRBV18; CDR3aa: CASSRSGLEAEAFF; CDR3nt: TGTGCCAGCTCACGATCGGGGTTGGAGGCTGAAGCTTTCTTT
j_gene: TRBJ2-4; abundance: few; d_gene: TRBD1; v_gene: TRBV6-5; CDR3aa: CASRMGQGAKNIQYF; CDR3nt: TGTGCCAGCAGGATGGGACAGGGGGCCAAAAACATTCAGTACTTC
j_gene: TRBJ1-3; abundance: .; d_gene: .; v_gene: TRBV5-5; CDR3aa: CASSLGFGSSGNTIYF; CDR3nt: TGTGCCAGCAGCTTGGGGTTTGGCTCCTCTGGAAACACCATATATTTT
j_gene: TRBJ2-4; abundance: many; d_gene: .; v_gene: TRBV4-1; CDR3aa: CASSQEWGELAKNIQYF; CDR3nt: TGCGCCAGCAGCCAAGAATGGGGGGAGCTGGCCAAAAACATTCAGTACTTC
j_gene: TRBJ1-2; abundance: .; d_gene: .; v_gene: TRBV20-1; CDR3aa: CSAQGQNYGYTF; CDR3nt: TGCAGTGCTCAAGGACAGAACTATGGCTACACCTTC
j_gene: TRBJ2-3; abundance: many; d_gene: TRBD1; v_gene: TRBV5-1; CDR3aa: CASGAGGQASTDTQYF; CDR3nt: TGCGCCAGCGGTGCAGGGGGACAGGCCAGCACAGATACGCAGTATTTT
j_gene: TRBJ2-3; abundance: many; d_gene: .; v_gene: TRBV5-1; CDR3aa: CASSSEGPVDTQYF; CDR3nt: TGCGCCAGCAGCTCCGAGGGGCCGGTAGATACGCAGTATTTT
j_gene: TRBJ1-1; abundance: few; d_gene: TRBD1; v_gene: TRBV3-1; CDR3aa: CASSQERRTGALNTEAFF; CDR3nt: TGTGCCAGCAGCCAAGAAAGGAGAACAGGGGCTTTGAACACTGAAGCTTTCTTT
j_gene: TRBJ2-7; abundance: many; d_gene: .; v_gene: TRBV7-2; CDR3aa: CASSSGGGNEQYF; CDR3nt: TGTGCCAGCAGCTCCGGAGGAGGGAACGAGCAGTACTTC
j_gene: TRBJ2-3; abundance: .; d_gene: .; v_gene: TRBV7-9; CDR3aa: CASSPKVTSTDTQYF; CDR3nt: TGTGCCAGCAGCCCAAAGGTGACCAGCACAGATACGCAGTATTTT
j_gene: TRBJ1-1; abundance: few; d_gene: .; v_gene: TRBV7-8; CDR3aa: CASSSKGEGRLNTEAFF; CDR3nt: TGTGCCAGCAGCTCAAAGGGGGAGGGACGTCTGAACACTGAAGCTTTCTTT
j_gene: TRBJ1-5; abundance: .; d_gene: .; v_gene: TRBV20-1; CDR3aa: CSAGHSFNQPQHF; CDR3nt: TGCAGTGCTGGACATTCCTTTAATCAGCCCCAGCATTTT
j_gene: TRBJ2-5; abundance: .; d_gene: .; v_gene: TRBV24-1; CDR3aa: CATSQGGAPETQYF; CDR3nt: TGTGCCACCTCCCAGGGGGGGGCCCCAGAGACCCAGTACTTC
j_gene: TRBJ2-3; abundance: .; d_gene: .; v_gene: TRBV14; CDR3aa: CASSQGPQLTDTQYF; CDR3nt: TGTGCCAGCAGCCAAGGACCCCAACTCACAGATACGCAGTATTTT
j_gene: TRBJ2-6; abundance: many; d_gene: .; v_gene: TRBV7-3; CDR3aa: CASSLWQGPSGANVLTF; CDR3nt: TGTGCCAGCAGCTTGTGGCAGGGGCCCTCTGGGGCCAACGTCCTGACTTTC
j_gene: TRBJ1-2; abundance: few; d_gene: .; v_gene: TRBV6-5; CDR3aa: CASRRQGFYGYTF; CDR3nt: TGTGCCAGCAGGAGGCAGGGATTCTATGGCTACACCTTC
j_gene: TRBJ1-6; abundance: many; d_gene: .; v_gene: TRBV28; CDR3aa: CAAGGYNSPLHF; CDR3nt: TGTGCGGCGGGGGGCTATAATTCACCCCTCCACTTT
j_gene: TRBJ2-3; abundance: few; d_gene: TRBD2; v_gene: TRBV9; CDR3aa: CASSAREGATDTQYF; CDR3nt: TGTGCCAGCAGCGCGAGGGAGGGCGCCACAGATACGCAGTATTTT
j_gene: TRBJ2-5; abundance: many; d_gene: .; v_gene: TRBV20-1; CDR3aa: CSAQEGMAQETQYF; CDR3nt: TGCAGTGCCCAAGAAGGGATGGCACAAGAGACCCAGTACTTC
j_gene: TRBJ2-5; abundance: many; d_gene: TRBD1; v_gene: TRBV6-5; CDR3aa: CASSYSRQGEETQYF; CDR3nt: TGTGCCAGCAGTTACTCGCGTCAGGGGGAGGAGACCCAGTACTTC
j_gene: TRBJ2-4; abundance: .; d_gene: TRBD2; v_gene: TRBV28; CDR3aa: CASSIRLAGDEAKNIQYF; CDR3nt: TGTGCCAGCAGTATCCGACTAGCGGGGGATGAGGCCAAAAACATTCAGTACTTC
j_gene: TRBJ2-2; abundance: many; d_gene: .; v_gene: TRBV24-1; CDR3aa: CATSVGQGNPNTGELFF; CDR3nt: TGTGCCACCAGTGTGGGGCAGGGCAACCCCAACACCGGGGAGCTGTTTTTT
j_gene: TRBJ2-3; abundance: many; d_gene: .; v_gene: TRBV6-5; CDR3aa: CASSYSSGAGTDTQYF; CDR3nt: TGTGCCAGCAGTTACTCTTCGGGGGCAGGTACAGATACGCAGTATTTT
j_gene: TRBJ2-7; abundance: many; d_gene: .; v_gene: TRBV12-3/TRBV12-4; CDR3aa: CASSFTGNPSYEQYF; CDR3nt: TGTGCCAGCAGTTTTACAGGGAATCCCTCCTACGAGCAGTACTTC